This T cell receptor beta chain was observed in a study of cytomegalovirus exposure and HLA in healthy donors. Study summary: Most genotyped donors, about 81% of more than 300, had Caucasian-associated genetic ancestry.

PCR employed 60 Vbeta and 13 Jbeta primers. Profiled with immunoSEQ multiplex PCR; TCRdb holds only in-frame clones, not every one. This table holds 50,000 or so clones. A word on this clone: Antigen: not known.

Each donor was nominally healthy when sampled (though unrecorded immune exposures were likely). CDR1 is SNHLY, CDR2 FYNNEI, per germline. After removal of 8 bases from V and 6 bases from J, the junction contained 4 bases not matched to a gene. There are 13 residues in the CDR3. Study conclusions and caveats: Differences between HLA loci emerged in a later analysis of TCR association rates, with DRB1 most and HLA-C fewest. Researchers reported in a later analysis that a missense DCLRE1C variant was tied to TCR beta V- and J-gene trimming.

The clonotype comes from a young woman in good health and CMV-seronegative. The chain has TRBV2 and TRBJ2-7; 13 bases are shared with TRBD2. What was sequenced was PBMCs. In nucleotides, the CDR3 is TGTGCCAGCGGACTAGCGGGAGTTCTCGAGCAGTACTTC. The encoded protein is CASGLAGVLEQYF.